This T cell receptor (beta chain) is from a study of CD8+ T cells in alopecia areata. Broader study findings: Affected scalp, especially in alopecia totalis/universalis, had a higher clonality than normal scalp did.

The trim removed 5 bases at V and 6 bases at J, leaving 11 bases unmatched. Germline V gives CDR1 MNHNY, CDR2 SVGAGI (reference sequence). The CDR3 sequence is 15 residues long. Points on this clone: Its antigen remains unidentified.

As part of sample collection, lesional scalp punch biopsies and peripheral blood were taken from alopecia areata patients. Extracted RNA was reverse transcribed, and the resulting cDNA served as sequencing template. The repertoire was sequenced with immunoSEQ multiplex PCR; TCRdb's copy has only in-frame clones and lacks some. The table includes about 130,000 clones, 45% to 50% detected once. The sample here was CD8+ T cells sorted from blood, taken at week 0. The clonotype originates from a human donor with alopecia areata. This chain connects TRBV6-6 to TRBJ2-7, with 9 bases identical to TRBD1. The CDR3 protein is CASSPPGQGTGEQYF. CDR3 DNA: TGTGCCAGCAGTCCTCCCGGACAGGGGACCGGCGAGCAGTACTTC.